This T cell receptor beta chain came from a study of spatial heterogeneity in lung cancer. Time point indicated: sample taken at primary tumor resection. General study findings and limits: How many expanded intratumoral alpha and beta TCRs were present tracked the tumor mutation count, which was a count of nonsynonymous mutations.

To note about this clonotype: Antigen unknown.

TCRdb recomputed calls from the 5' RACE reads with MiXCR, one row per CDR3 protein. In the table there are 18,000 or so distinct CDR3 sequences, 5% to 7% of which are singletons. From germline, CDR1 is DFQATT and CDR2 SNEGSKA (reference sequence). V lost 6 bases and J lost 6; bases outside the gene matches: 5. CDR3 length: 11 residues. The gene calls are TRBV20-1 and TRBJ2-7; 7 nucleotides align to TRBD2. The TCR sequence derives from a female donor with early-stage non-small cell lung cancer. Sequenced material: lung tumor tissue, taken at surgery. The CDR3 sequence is CSAVSGTEQYF. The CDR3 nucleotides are TGCAGTGCAGTAAGCGGGACCGAGCAGTACTTC.